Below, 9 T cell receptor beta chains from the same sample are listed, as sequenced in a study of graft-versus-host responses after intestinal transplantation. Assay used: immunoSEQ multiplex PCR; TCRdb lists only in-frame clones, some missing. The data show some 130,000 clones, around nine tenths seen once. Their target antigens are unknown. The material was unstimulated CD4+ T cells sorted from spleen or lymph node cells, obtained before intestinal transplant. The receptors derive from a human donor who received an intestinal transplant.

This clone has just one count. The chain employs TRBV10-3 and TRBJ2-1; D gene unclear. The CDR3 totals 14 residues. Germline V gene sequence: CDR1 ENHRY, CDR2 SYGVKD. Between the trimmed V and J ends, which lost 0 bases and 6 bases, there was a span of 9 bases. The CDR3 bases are TGTGCCATCAGTGAGTCAGAGGTCTCCAATGAGCAGTTCTTC. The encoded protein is CAISESEVSNEQFF.

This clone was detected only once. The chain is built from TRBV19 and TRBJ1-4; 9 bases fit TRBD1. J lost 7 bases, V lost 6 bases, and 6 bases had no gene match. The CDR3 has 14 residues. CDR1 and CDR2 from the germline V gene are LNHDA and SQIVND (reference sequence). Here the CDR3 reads CASRRTGVLEKLFF. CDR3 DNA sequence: TGTGCCAGTAGGCGGACAGGGGTCCTTGAAAAACTGTTTTTT. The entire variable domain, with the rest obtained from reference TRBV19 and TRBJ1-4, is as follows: DGGITQSPKYLFRKEGQNVTLSCEQNLNHDAMYWYRQDPGQGLRLIYYSQIVNDFQKGDIAEGYSVSREKKESFPLTVTSAQKNPTAFYLCASRRTGVLEKLFFGSGTQLSVL.

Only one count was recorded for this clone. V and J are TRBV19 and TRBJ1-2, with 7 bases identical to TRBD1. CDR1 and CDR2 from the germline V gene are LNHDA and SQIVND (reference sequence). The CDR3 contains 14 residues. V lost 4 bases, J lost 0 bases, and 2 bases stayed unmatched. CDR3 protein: CASSTTGSNYGYTF. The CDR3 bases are TGTGCCAGTAGTACGACAGGGTCTAACTATGGCTACACCTTC.

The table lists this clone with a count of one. The CDR3 loop is CASSLFGLGEKLFF. DNA for the CDR3: TGCGCCAGCAGCTTGTTCGGGCTTGGGGAAAAACTGTTTTTT. This chain uses TRBV5-1 with TRBJ1-4; D is undetermined. The germline CDR1 and CDR2 sequences are SGHRS and YFSETQ. The CDR3 is 14 amino acids. Trimming pared 1 base from V and 8 bases from J, leaving 12 bases between.

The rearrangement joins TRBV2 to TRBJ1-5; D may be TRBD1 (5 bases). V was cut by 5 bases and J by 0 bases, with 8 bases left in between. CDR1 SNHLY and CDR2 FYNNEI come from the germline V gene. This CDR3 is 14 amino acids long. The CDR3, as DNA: TGTGCCAGCAGTCAAGACAGTAGCAATCAGCCCCAGCATTTT. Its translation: CASSQDSSNQPQHF.

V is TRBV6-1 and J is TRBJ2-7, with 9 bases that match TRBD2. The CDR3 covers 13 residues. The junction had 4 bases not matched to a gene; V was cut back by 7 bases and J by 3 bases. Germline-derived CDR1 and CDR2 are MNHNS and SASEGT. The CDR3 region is CASIGAGGYEQYF. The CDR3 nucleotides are TGTGCCAGCATCGGAGCGGGGGGCTACGAGCAGTACTTC.

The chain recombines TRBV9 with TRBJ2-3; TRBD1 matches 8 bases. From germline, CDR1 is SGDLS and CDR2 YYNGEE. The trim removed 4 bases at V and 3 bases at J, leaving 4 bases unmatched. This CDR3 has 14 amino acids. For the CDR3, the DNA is TGTGCCAGCAGCCCCCGGACAGGGACAGATACGCAGTATTTT. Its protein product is CASSPRTGTDTQYF.

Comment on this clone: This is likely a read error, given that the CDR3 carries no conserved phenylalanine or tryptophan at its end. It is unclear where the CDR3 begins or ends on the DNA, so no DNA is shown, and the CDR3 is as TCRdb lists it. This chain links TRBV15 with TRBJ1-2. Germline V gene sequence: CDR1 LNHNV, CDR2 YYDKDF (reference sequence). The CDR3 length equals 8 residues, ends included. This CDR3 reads CATSREGV.

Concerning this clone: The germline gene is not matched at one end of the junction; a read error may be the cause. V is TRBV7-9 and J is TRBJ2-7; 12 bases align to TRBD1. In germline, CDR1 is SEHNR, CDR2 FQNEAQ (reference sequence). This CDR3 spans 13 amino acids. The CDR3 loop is CASSLAGTGGAGF. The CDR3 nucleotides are TGTGCCAGCAGCTTAGCCGGGACAGGGGGCGCAGGCTTC.